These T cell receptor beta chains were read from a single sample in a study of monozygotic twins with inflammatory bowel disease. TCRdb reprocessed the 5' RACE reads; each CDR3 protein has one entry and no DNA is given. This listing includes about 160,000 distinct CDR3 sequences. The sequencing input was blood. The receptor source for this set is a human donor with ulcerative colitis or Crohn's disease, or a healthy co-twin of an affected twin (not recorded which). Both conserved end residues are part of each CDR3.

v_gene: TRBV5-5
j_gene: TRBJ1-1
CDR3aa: CASSLVRGLNTEAFF

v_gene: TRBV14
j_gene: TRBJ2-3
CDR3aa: CASSLGAGTSTDTQYF

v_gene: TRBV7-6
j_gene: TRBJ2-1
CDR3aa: CASSFAGTIYNEQFF

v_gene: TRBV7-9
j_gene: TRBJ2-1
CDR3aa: CASSLAGDGYNEQFF

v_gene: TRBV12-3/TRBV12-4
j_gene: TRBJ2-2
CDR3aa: CASRRLAGVTGELFF

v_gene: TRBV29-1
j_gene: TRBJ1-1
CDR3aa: CSVSGTAVNTEAFF

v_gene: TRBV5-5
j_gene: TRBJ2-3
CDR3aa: CASSLEGRGDTQYF

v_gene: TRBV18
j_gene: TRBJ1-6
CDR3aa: CASSTSDRGYNSPLHF

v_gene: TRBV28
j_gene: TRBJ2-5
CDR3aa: CASSLSAVVTQYF

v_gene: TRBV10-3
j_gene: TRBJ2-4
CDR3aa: CATGTGPVAKNIQYF

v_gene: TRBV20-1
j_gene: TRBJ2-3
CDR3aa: CSAHSGQGAADTQYF

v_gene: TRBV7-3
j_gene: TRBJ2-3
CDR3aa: CASSPSSGASTDTQYF

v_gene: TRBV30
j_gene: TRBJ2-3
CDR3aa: CAWSGLAGPRDTQYF

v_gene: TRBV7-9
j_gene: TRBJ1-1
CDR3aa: CASSLEGSTEAFF

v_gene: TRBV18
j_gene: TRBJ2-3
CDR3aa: CASSPAGITDTQYF

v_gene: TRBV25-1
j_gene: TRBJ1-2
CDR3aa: CASSAARDGYTF

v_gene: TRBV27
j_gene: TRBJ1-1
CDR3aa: CASSQGTGVGTEAFF

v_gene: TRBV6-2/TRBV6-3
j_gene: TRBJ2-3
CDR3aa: CASSPGLAGSMGQYF

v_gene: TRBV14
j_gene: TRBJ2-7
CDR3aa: CASSLRDRSSYEQYF

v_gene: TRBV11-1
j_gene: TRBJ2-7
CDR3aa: CASSLVRLAGGNTLEQYF

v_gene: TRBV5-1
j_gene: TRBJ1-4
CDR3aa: CASSFGQGGEKLFF

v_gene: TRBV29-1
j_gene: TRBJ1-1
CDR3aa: CSVGDRATEAFF

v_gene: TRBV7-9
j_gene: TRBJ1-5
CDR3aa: CASSTGQGRGNQPQHF

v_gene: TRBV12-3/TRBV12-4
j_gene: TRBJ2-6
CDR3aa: CASSLGGPNVLTF

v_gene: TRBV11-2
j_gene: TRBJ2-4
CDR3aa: CASSSPGARAKNIQYF

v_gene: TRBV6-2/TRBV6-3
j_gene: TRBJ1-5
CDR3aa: CASSYELGGSNQPQHF

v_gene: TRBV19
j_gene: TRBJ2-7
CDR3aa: CASSILLSSSYGQYF

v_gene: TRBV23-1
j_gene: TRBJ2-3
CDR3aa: CASSGSGTGSTDTQYF

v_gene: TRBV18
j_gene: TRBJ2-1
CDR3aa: CASSPRTSGSVMGEQFF

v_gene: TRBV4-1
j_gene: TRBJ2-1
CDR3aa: CASSQSREPTYNEQFF

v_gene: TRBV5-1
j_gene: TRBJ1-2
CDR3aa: CASSSGGHGYTF

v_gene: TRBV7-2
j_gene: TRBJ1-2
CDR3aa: CASSSSGGNYGYTF

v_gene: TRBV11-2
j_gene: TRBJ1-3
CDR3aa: CASSNRNTIYF

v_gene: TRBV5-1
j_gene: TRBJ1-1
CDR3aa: CASSSPRDTSNTEAFF

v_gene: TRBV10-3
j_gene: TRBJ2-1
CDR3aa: CAISYRSSYNEQFF

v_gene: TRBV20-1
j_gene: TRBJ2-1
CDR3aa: CSAPGDLAGERYNEQFF

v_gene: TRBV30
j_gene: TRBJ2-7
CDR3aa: CAWSILASYEQYF

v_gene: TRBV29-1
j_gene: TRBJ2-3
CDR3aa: CSVVGPGLSTDTQYF

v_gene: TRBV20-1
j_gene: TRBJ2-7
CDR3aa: CSARGLGLRLEQYF

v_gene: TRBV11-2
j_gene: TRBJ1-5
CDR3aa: CASSLDGSHSNQPQHF

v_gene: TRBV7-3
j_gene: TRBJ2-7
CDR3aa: CASSQTGGTREQYF

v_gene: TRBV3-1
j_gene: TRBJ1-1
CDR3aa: CASSQVSGNTEAFF

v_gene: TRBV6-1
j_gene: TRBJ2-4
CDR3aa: CASSDPRRDTQSDIQYF